This T cell receptor beta chain was captured by sequencing in a study of CD8 T cells in ankylosing spondylitis. For this clonotype: Its cognate antigen is unknown.

TCRdb recomputed calls from the 5' RACE reads with MiXCR, one row per CDR3 protein. The data contain 250,000 or so distinct CDR3 sequences, 24% of them singletons. Broader study findings: In synovial fluid and blood from reactive arthritis, some motif variants were previously reported.

The CDR3 runs 13 residues. J gave up 5 bases and V 7 bases, and 7 bases lay outside the gene matches. The chain couples TRBV12-3 or TRBV12-4 to TRBJ2-7; TRBD1 matches at 8 bases. Sample: blood, either unsorted or a sorted T cell fraction (not recorded which). This TCR came from a male donor with ankylosing spondylitis or in good health (not recorded which). The CDR3 here is CASTRTTGDEQYF. CDR3 sequence (DNA): TGTGCCAGCACTCGAACGACAGGGGACGAGCAGTACTTC.